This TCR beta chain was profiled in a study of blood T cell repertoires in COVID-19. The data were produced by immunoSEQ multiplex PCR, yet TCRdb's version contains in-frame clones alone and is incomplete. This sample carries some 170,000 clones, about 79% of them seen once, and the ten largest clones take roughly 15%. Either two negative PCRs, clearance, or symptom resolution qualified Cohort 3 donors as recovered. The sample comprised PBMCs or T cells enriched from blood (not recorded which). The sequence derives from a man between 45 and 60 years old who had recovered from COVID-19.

Here the CDR3 reads CASSERVVRLGRDQPQHF. The DNA for the CDR3 is TGTGCCAGCAGTGAACGGGTGGTTCGGCTAGGGAGGGATCAGCCCCAGCATTTT. The V and J genes are TRBV6-1 and TRBJ1-5; D not certain. CDR1 MNHNS and CDR2 SASEGT come from the germline V gene. This CDR3 is 18 amino acids long. V was clipped by 2 bases and J by 5 bases, with 22 bases between them.